This TCR beta chain was profiled in a study of CD8+CD57+ T cells in acquired aplastic anemia. Whole-study findings and limits: Patients and controls had CD8+ Simpson's diversity values that were not significantly distinct.

Patients included in sequencing had previously demonstrated CD8+CD57+ cell expansion by flow cytometry. Genomic DNA, the template, was used for profiling of the TCR beta VDJ and CDR3. TCRdb reprocessed the reads via MiXCR and lists one record per CDR3 protein. The repertoire holds some 200,000 distinct CDR3 sequences, under 55% seen once, with about 8.8% in the top ten. For this clonotype: What it binds is unknown. The conserved closing phenylalanine or tryptophan is absent in this CDR3, likely reflecting a read error.

The CDR3 length is 17 residues. J gave up 6 bases and V 5 bases, and 11 bases lay outside the gene matches. Germline CDR1 SGHAT, CDR2 FQDESV (reference sequence). This chain links TRBV11-1 with TRBJ2-6; 9 positions agree with TRBD1. The sequence came from a human donor with aplastic anemia. The sample was sorted CD4+, CD8+, or CD8+CD57+ T cells (not recorded which) from PBMCs. The CDR3 loop reads CASSPVTGGVVANVLTS. As DNA, the CDR3 is TGTGCCAGCAGCCCTGTTACAGGGGGCGTTGTGGCCAACGTCCTGACTTCC.